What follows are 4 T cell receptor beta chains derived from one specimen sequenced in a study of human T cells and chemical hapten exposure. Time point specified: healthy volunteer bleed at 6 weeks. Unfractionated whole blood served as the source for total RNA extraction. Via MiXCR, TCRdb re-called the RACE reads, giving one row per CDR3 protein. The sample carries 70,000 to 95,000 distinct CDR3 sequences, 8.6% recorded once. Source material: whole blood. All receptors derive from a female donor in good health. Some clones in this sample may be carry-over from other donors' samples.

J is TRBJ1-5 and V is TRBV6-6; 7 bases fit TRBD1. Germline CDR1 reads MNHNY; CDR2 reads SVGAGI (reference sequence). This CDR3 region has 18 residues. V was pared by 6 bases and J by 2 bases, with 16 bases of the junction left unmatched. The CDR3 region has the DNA TGTGCCAGCAGGACGGCAAACAGGGGAGGGGTTGGCAATCAGCCCCAGCATTTT. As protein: CASRTANRGGVGNQPQHF.

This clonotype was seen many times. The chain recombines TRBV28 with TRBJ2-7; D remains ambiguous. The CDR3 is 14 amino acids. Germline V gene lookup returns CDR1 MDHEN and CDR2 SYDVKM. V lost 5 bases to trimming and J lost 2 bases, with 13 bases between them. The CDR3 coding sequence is TGTGCCAGCAGTCAATTCCGGGCCACCTACGAGCAGTACTTC. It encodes CASSQFRATYEQYF.

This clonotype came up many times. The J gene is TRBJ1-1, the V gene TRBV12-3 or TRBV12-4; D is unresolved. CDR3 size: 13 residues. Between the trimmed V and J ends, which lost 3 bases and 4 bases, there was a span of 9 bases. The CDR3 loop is CASSLAETTEAFF. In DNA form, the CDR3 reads TGTGCCAGCAGTTTGGCGGAGACCACTGAAGCTTTCTTT.

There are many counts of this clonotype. The CDR3 here is CASSLWSGPNTEAFF. The CDR3 nucleotides are TGTGCCAGCAGCTTATGGTCGGGCCCGAACACTGAAGCTTTCTTT. The rearrangement uses TRBV5-5 and TRBJ1-1; no firm D call. Trimming removed 2 bases from V and 1 base from J, with 12 bases in between. This CDR3 is built from 15 residues. CDR1 SGHKS and CDR2 YYEKEE come from the germline V gene (reference sequence).